This T cell receptor beta chain was obtained from a study of shared clonotypes between healthy human individuals. The donor population consisted of healthy HIV-negative adults with no recent acute infections or vaccinations. The method was immunoSEQ multiplex PCR; TCRdb's version includes in-frame clones alone and lacks a portion of them. The sample carries 2.3 million or so clones, 85% to 95% recorded once. This sequence originates from a man between 18 and 29 years old in good health. Some clones in this sample may be carry-over from other donors' samples. The source material was naive CD4+ T cells from PBMCs. This sample's subset: CD45RA+ positively selected.

CDR3 loop: CASSFDSRTDTQYF. DNA for the CDR3: TGTGCCAGCAGTTTCGATAGTCGCACAGATACGCAGTATTTT. The chain links TRBV28 to TRBJ2-3, with D unresolved. The length of the CDR3 is 14 residues. Germline loops: CDR1 MDHEN, CDR2 SYDVKM. Trimming stripped 3 bases from V and 1 base from J, with 8 bases between.